The TCR beta chain under discussion was sequenced for a study of blood T cell repertoires in COVID-19. Across the whole study: Samples came from the United States, Italy and Spain, spanning acute and convalescent COVID-19.

In the original processing: How many nucleated cells were present was estimated from reference gene primer amplification. This table comes from immunoSEQ multiplex PCR, and its TCRdb copy is limited to in-frame clones, with some not included. V, J and clone size were drawn from that table, and D and trimming were deduced from the DNA. The table records 150,000 to 200,000 clones, approximately 88% of them present only once. The length of the CDR3 is 16 residues. Germline CDR1 is SGHNT and CDR2 is YYREEE (reference sequence). V shed 0 bases, J shed 11 bases, and the junction held 9 bases outside the gene matches. Cohorts were determined from participant-reported clinical history.

V usage is TRBV5-4 and J usage is TRBJ1-6; 9 positions agree with TRBD1. The clonotype originates from a woman aged 60-70 years who had recovered from COVID-19. Input material: PBMCs or T cells enriched from blood (not recorded which). CDR3 DNA: TGTGCCAGCAGCTTGGGGGGACAGGGCTTCCTAACACCCCTCCACTTT. This encodes CASSLGGQGFLTPLHF.